The rows below give T cell receptor beta chains drawn from one sample of a study of OX40 agonist ivuxolimab in advanced cancers. Libraries were prepared by immunoSEQ multiplex PCR; TCRdb keeps only in-frame clonotypes and omits some of them. This sample has around 77,000 clones, with roughly 89% found just once. The specimen comprised CD4+ or CD8+ T cells sorted from blood, sampled in a trial of the OX40 agonist ivuxolimab. The receptor set was obtained from an adult with an advanced solid tumor such as melanoma, head and neck, liver or kidney cancer. The CDR3 runs from the conserved cysteine through the conserved F or W. A D gene is named only where the DNA matches it firmly. Clone size is not always given. Where it is, it says once, few, many or a class for expanded clones.

v_call: TRBV2; d_call: .; j_call: TRBJ1-6; clone_size: .; cdr3_nt: TGTGCCAGCAGATCGGGGGCAGGGAGGAATTCACCCCTCCACTTT; cdr3_aa: CASRSGAGRNSPLHF
v_call: TRBV11-3; d_call: TRBD1; j_call: TRBJ1-6; clone_size: few; cdr3_nt: TGTGCCAGCAGCCCAAACAGGGGATCACCCCTCCACTTT; cdr3_aa: CASSPNRGSPLHF
v_call: TRBV29-1; d_call: .; j_call: TRBJ1-2; clone_size: .; cdr3_nt: TGCAGCGTTGGGCCAGATGGCTACACCTTC; cdr3_aa: CSVGPDGYTF
v_call: TRBV29-1; d_call: .; j_call: TRBJ2-7; clone_size: .; cdr3_nt: TGCAGCGTTGATCTCGGGACATCGTCCTACGAGCAGTACTTC; cdr3_aa: CSVDLGTSSYEQYF
v_call: TRBV19; d_call: TRBD1; j_call: TRBJ1-2; clone_size: once; cdr3_nt: TGTGCCAGTAGTATCGACAGGGGCGCCGACTATGGCTACACCTTC; cdr3_aa: CASSIDRGADYGYTF
v_call: TRBV5-4; d_call: TRBD2; j_call: TRBJ2-5; clone_size: .; cdr3_nt: TGTGCCGGCGGAACCCTAGCGGGAGAAGAGACCCAGTACTTC; cdr3_aa: CAGGTLAGEETQYF
v_call: TRBV29-1; d_call: TRBD1; j_call: TRBJ1-4; clone_size: .; cdr3_nt: TGCAGCGCCCGACAGGGGAACGAAAAACTGTTTTTT; cdr3_aa: CSARQGNEKLFF
v_call: TRBV5-4; d_call: TRBD1; j_call: TRBJ1-1; clone_size: .; cdr3_nt: TGTGCCAGCAGCTTGGGGACAGGGCTCTCCTGGGCTTTCTTT; cdr3_aa: CASSLGTGLSWAFF
v_call: TRBV5-6; d_call: TRBD2; j_call: TRBJ2-5; clone_size: .; cdr3_nt: TGTGCCAGCAGCCCCCTCCTTTTAGTGGCGGGAGCCCCAGGGACCCAGTACTTC; cdr3_aa: CASSPLLLVAGAPGTQYF
v_call: TRBV18; d_call: .; j_call: TRBJ1-1; clone_size: .; cdr3_nt: TGTGCCAGCTCATCCCTGGGGGCGGTTGTGAACACTGAAGCTTTCTTT; cdr3_aa: CASSSLGAVVNTEAFF
v_call: TRBV7-9; d_call: .; j_call: TRBJ1-1; clone_size: .; cdr3_nt: TGTGCCAGCAGCTGGGTTGGGGGCACTGAAGCTTTCTTT; cdr3_aa: CASSWVGGTEAFF
v_call: TRBV28; d_call: .; j_call: TRBJ1-4; clone_size: .; cdr3_nt: TGTGCCAGCAGTTTATTCGAGGGGGTTGCAACTAATGAAAAACTGTTTTTT; cdr3_aa: CASSLFEGVATNEKLFF
v_call: TRBV6-5; d_call: .; j_call: TRBJ1-2; clone_size: .; cdr3_nt: TGTGCCAGCAGTTACTCGCCAGGGAACTATGGCTACACCTTC; cdr3_aa: CASSYSPGNYGYTF
v_call: TRBV4-1; d_call: .; j_call: TRBJ2-1; clone_size: .; cdr3_nt: TGCGCCAGCAGCCAAGCCCCCGATGAGCAGTTCTTC; cdr3_aa: CASSQAPDEQFF
v_call: TRBV5-1; d_call: TRBD1; j_call: TRBJ2-1; clone_size: .; cdr3_nt: TGCGCCAGCAGCCCGACAGGGAAGGGTAGCTCCTACAATGAGCAGTTCTTC; cdr3_aa: CASSPTGKGSSYNEQFF
v_call: TRBV4-1; d_call: .; j_call: TRBJ2-2; clone_size: .; cdr3_nt: TGCGCCAGCAGCCTCCGCCCTGGGCAGAAAAACACCGGGGAGCTGTTTTTT; cdr3_aa: CASSLRPGQKNTGELFF
v_call: TRBV5-8; d_call: .; j_call: TRBJ1-4; clone_size: .; cdr3_nt: TGTGCCAGCAGCTTGGATCGGCGGGGACGTTTGTTTTTT; cdr3_aa: CASSLDRRGRLFF
v_call: TRBV7-2; d_call: TRBD2; j_call: TRBJ2-3; clone_size: .; cdr3_nt: TGTGCCAGCAGCCTAGCGGGGAATTCAGATACGCAGTATTTT; cdr3_aa: CASSLAGNSDTQYF
v_call: TRBV13; d_call: TRBD2; j_call: TRBJ2-4; clone_size: .; cdr3_nt: TGTGCCAGCAGCTTGGGGGGGAGAAACATTCAGTACTTC; cdr3_aa: CASSLGGRNIQYF
v_call: TRBV5-1; d_call: .; j_call: TRBJ2-7; clone_size: .; cdr3_nt: TGCGCCAGCAGCGTGGGGACGGGGTCCTACGAGCAGTACTTC; cdr3_aa: CASSVGTGSYEQYF
v_call: TRBV5-1; d_call: .; j_call: TRBJ1-1; clone_size: .; cdr3_nt: TGCGCCAGCAGCACGGCCGGGGCTGGGGATACTGAAGCTTTCTTT; cdr3_aa: CASSTAGAGDTEAFF
v_call: TRBV6-1; d_call: .; j_call: TRBJ2-1; clone_size: .; cdr3_nt: TGTGCCAGCAGTGGGACCCGGTGGGAGCAGTTCTTC; cdr3_aa: CASSGTRWEQFF
v_call: TRBV19; d_call: TRBD1; j_call: TRBJ1-2; clone_size: .; cdr3_nt: TGTGCCAGTAGTGGGCCCCGGACAGGGGATCCTGGCTACACCTTC; cdr3_aa: CASSGPRTGDPGYTF
v_call: TRBV18; d_call: .; j_call: TRBJ1-1; clone_size: .; cdr3_nt: TGTGCCAGCTCACCACCGTACCGGAATCAGGACACTGAAGCTTTCTTT; cdr3_aa: CASSPPYRNQDTEAFF
v_call: TRBV10-2; d_call: .; j_call: TRBJ2-5; clone_size: once; cdr3_nt: TGCGCCAGCGCAGTCAAAGAGACCCAGTACTTC; cdr3_aa: CASAVKETQYF
v_call: TRBV2; d_call: TRBD1; j_call: TRBJ1-2; clone_size: .; cdr3_nt: TGTGCCAGCCATGGACAGGGGTCTTCTGGCTACACCTTC; cdr3_aa: CASHGQGSSGYTF
v_call: TRBV25-1; d_call: .; j_call: TRBJ2-2; clone_size: .; cdr3_nt: TGTGCCAGCAGAGCACACAACCCCGCGAACACCGGGGAGCTGTTTTTT; cdr3_aa: CASRAHNPANTGELFF
v_call: TRBV5-6; d_call: TRBD1; j_call: TRBJ2-5; clone_size: .; cdr3_nt: TGTGCCAGCAGCTTTCAGGGGGCTCGGACCCAGTACTTC; cdr3_aa: CASSFQGARTQYF
v_call: TRBV29-1; d_call: .; j_call: TRBJ2-7; clone_size: .; cdr3_nt: TGCAGCGTCTACTGGAGGACCTACGAGGAGCAGTACTTC; cdr3_aa: CSVYWRTYEEQYF
v_call: TRBV10-1; d_call: TRBD2; j_call: TRBJ2-7; clone_size: .; cdr3_nt: TGCGCCAGCAGTGGGCCGGCGGGGGGGAATACCTACGAGCAGTACTTC; cdr3_aa: CASSGPAGGNTYEQYF
v_call: TRBV5-6; d_call: .; j_call: TRBJ1-2; clone_size: .; cdr3_nt: TGTGCCAGCAGCCTTATGGCGGGGGGAACTTCGTATGGCTACACCTTC; cdr3_aa: CASSLMAGGTSYGYTF
v_call: TRBV19; d_call: .; j_call: TRBJ2-3; clone_size: .; cdr3_nt: TGTGCCAGTACCGCCCAGACAGTGTCAGATACGCAGTATTTT; cdr3_aa: CASTAQTVSDTQYF
v_call: TRBV5-1; d_call: TRBD1; j_call: TRBJ1-5; clone_size: .; cdr3_nt: TGCGCCAGCAGCTTGGACGGACAGGGAAATCAGCCCCAGCATTTT; cdr3_aa: CASSLDGQGNQPQHF
v_call: TRBV5-1; d_call: TRBD1; j_call: TRBJ2-3; clone_size: .; cdr3_nt: TGCGCCAGCAGCTTATCCACGACAGGGGTCGGCACAGATACGCAGTATTTT; cdr3_aa: CASSLSTTGVGTDTQYF
v_call: TRBV6-1; d_call: .; j_call: TRBJ1-1; clone_size: .; cdr3_nt: TGTGCCAGCAGTTGGTGGGGGCCCGCTTTCTTT; cdr3_aa: CASSWWGPAFF
v_call: TRBV10-2; d_call: .; j_call: TRBJ2-1; clone_size: .; cdr3_nt: TGCGCCAGCGTCGGACTACTCGGCTACAATGAGCAGTTCTTC; cdr3_aa: CASVGLLGYNEQFF
v_call: TRBV28; d_call: TRBD1; j_call: TRBJ2-2; clone_size: medium-sized; cdr3_nt: TGTGCCAGCAGCCGAGGGGGCGAAGGCGGGGAGCTGTTTTTT; cdr3_aa: CASSRGGEGGELFF
v_call: TRBV19; d_call: TRBD1; j_call: TRBJ1-5; clone_size: .; cdr3_nt: TGTGCCAGTAGTATGGGACAGGGGCAGCCCCAGCATTTT; cdr3_aa: CASSMGQGQPQHF
v_call: TRBV27; d_call: TRBD1; j_call: TRBJ1-4; clone_size: .; cdr3_nt: TGTGCCAGCAGCCGGAAGCCGGGACAGTATGAAAAACTGTTTTTT; cdr3_aa: CASSRKPGQYEKLFF
v_call: TRBV27; d_call: TRBD2; j_call: TRBJ2-4; clone_size: .; cdr3_nt: TGTGCCAGCAGTGAACTAGCGGGAGGGAAAAACATTCAGTACTTC; cdr3_aa: CASSELAGGKNIQYF
v_call: TRBV27; d_call: .; j_call: TRBJ1-2; clone_size: .; cdr3_nt: TGTGCCAGCAGCAACGGGGAGGGACAAGGCTACACCTTC; cdr3_aa: CASSNGEGQGYTF
v_call: TRBV5-5; d_call: .; j_call: TRBJ1-6; clone_size: .; cdr3_nt: TGTGCCAGCAGCCGGGACACCTTAAGGTCACCCCTCCACTTT; cdr3_aa: CASSRDTLRSPLHF
v_call: TRBV5-1; d_call: TRBD1; j_call: TRBJ1-1; clone_size: .; cdr3_nt: TGCGCCAGCAGCCCTCAGGGACAGGGGGCAGGCACTGAAGCTTTCTTT; cdr3_aa: CASSPQGQGAGTEAFF
v_call: TRBV6-6; d_call: TRBD1; j_call: TRBJ1-6; clone_size: few; cdr3_nt: TGTGCCAGCAGTATCTCCGGGACAGGGGATTCACCCCTCCACTTT; cdr3_aa: CASSISGTGDSPLHF
v_call: TRBV10-1; d_call: TRBD1; j_call: TRBJ2-7; clone_size: .; cdr3_nt: TGCGCCAGCAGTGCTTTACCGGGACAGGGGGCCTCCTACGAGCAGTACTTC; cdr3_aa: CASSALPGQGASYEQYF
v_call: TRBV5-6; d_call: .; j_call: TRBJ1-2; clone_size: .; cdr3_nt: TGTGCCAGCAGCCGTGACGGCTATGGCTACACCTTC; cdr3_aa: CASSRDGYGYTF